The 30 T cell receptor beta chains below all came from one sample that was sequenced in a study of cytomegalovirus exposure and HLA in healthy donors. 60 Vbeta and 13 Jbeta primers were used in PCR. Clones were sequenced by immunoSEQ multiplex PCR, and TCRdb holds only the in-frame ones, with some missing. This repertoire includes about 43,000 clones. Sequencing was carried out using PBMCs. The receptors derive from a woman aged 30 to 39 in good health and CMV-seronegative.

The V gene is TRBV6-1, the J gene TRBJ1-1; 9 bases line up with TRBD1. V was clipped by 7 bases and J by 0 bases; unmatched bases: 6. The CDR3 sequence is 15 residues long. CDR1 is MNHNS, CDR2 SASEGT, per germline. CDR3 loop: CASTLQGAMNTEAFF. In DNA form, the CDR3 reads TGTGCCAGCACCCTACAGGGGGCAATGAACACTGAAGCTTTCTTT.

V gene TRBV7-2 combines with J gene TRBJ2-7, with D possibly TRBD1 on 6 matching bases. The CDR3 covers 13 residues. V lost 3 bases to trimming and J lost 5 bases, with 11 bases between them. Per germline, CDR1 SGHTA and CDR2 FQGNSA. CDR3 sequence: CASSFRGFHEQYF. As DNA, the CDR3 is TGTGCCAGCAGCTTCAGGGGCTTCCACGAGCAGTACTTC. Full variable domain (missing parts from reference TRBV7-2 and TRBJ2-7): GAGVSQSPSNKVTEKGKDVELRCDPISGHTALYWYRQSLGQGLEFLIYFQGNSAPDKSGLPSDRFSAERTGGSVSTLTIQRTQQEDSAVYLCASSFRGFHEQYFGPGTRLTVT.

The rearrangement links TRBV5-1 to TRBJ2-2, with 7 bases aligning to TRBD1. The CDR3 has 17 amino acids. Germline CDR1 reads SGHRS; CDR2 reads YFSETQ. V trimming: 4 bases; J trimming: 1 base; junction bases outside the gene matches: 10. The CDR3 DNA reads as TGCGCCAGCAGCCGTAGGACCGACAGGGAGAACACCGGGGAGCTGTTTTTT. This codes for CASSRRTDRENTGELFF.

This chain connects TRBV25-1 to TRBJ2-5; D remains unclear. V was shortened by 6 bases and J by 4 bases, with 6 bases between the two germline ends. CDR3 length equals 11 residues. The V gene's germline CDR1 is MGHDK and CDR2 SYGVNS. The DNA of the CDR3 is TGTGCCAGCAGCGGGTTAGAGACCCAGTACTTC. Translated: CASSGLETQYF.

The chain carries TRBV9 and TRBJ1-1; TRBD1 is a possible D gene (6 bases). V was shortened by 0 bases and J by 8 bases, with 14 bases between the two germline ends. The germline V gene encodes CDR1 SGDLS and CDR2 YYNGEE. This CDR3 has 14 amino acids. CDR3 DNA: TGTGCCAGCAGCGTAGAGTCCGGGGGGCGAGAAGCTTTCTTT. Residues: CASSVESGGREAFF.

This chain uses TRBV28 with TRBJ2-2; 8 positions match TRBD1. The germline V gene encodes CDR1 MDHEN and CDR2 SYDVKM. The CDR3 has 16 amino acids. V was clipped by 3 bases and J by 1 base; unmatched bases: 4. In DNA, the CDR3 is TGTGCCAGCAGTTTCCCCGGGACAGGGAACACCGGGGAGCTGTTTTTT. Its translation is CASSFPGTGNTGELFF.

This chain joins TRBV2 and TRBJ2-7; TRBD1 matches at 7 bases. CDR1 and CDR2 from the germline V gene are SNHLY and FYNNEI. The CDR3 has 13 residues. V lost 8 bases and J lost 2; bases outside the gene matches: 6. This CDR3 reads CASSGQATYEQYF. The CDR3, as DNA: TGTGCCAGCTCTGGACAGGCAACCTACGAGCAGTACTTC.

The rearrangement links TRBV28 to TRBJ2-5; 9 bases match TRBD1. The germline V gene has CDR1 MDHEN and CDR2 SYDVKM. Unmatched junction bases numbered 10, after V lost 6 bases and J lost 5 bases. The CDR3 sequence is 15 residues long. CDR3 coding DNA: TGTGCCAGCAGGAACCTACCGGGACAGGGTGAGACCCAGTACTTC. Translating it yields CASRNLPGQGETQYF.

The chain links TRBV11-2 to TRBJ1-2, with TRBD1 as a possible D gene (6 bases). The V gene lost 4 bases and the J gene lost 4 bases, with 10 bases spanning the gap. Germline loops: CDR1 SGHAT, CDR2 FQNNGV. The CDR3 sequence is 13 residues long. In nucleotides, the CDR3 is TGTGCCAGCAGCTCGACAGGCATCTATGGCTACACCTTC. It translates to CASSSTGIYGYTF.

The rearrangement uses TRBV9 and TRBJ2-3; the match to TRBD2 covers 7 bases. The CDR3 is 16 residues long. Unmatched junction bases numbered 8, after V lost 1 base and J lost 3 bases. Germline V gives CDR1 SGDLS, CDR2 YYNGEE. CDR3 loop: CASSVPSSGGTDTQYF. The CDR3 DNA follows: TGTGCCAGCAGCGTACCATCTAGCGGTGGGACAGATACGCAGTATTTT.

The genes are TRBV4-3 and TRBJ2-5; TRBD2 aligns across 8 bases. CDR1 is LGHNA and CDR2 is YSLEER in the germline V gene. V dropped 10 bases and J dropped 4; count of bases not matched to a gene: 14. The CDR3 sequence is 15 residues long. CDR3 sequence: CANKLAAPLVETQYF. Here the CDR3 DNA reads TGCGCCAATAAACTAGCGGCCCCCTTAGTAGAGACCCAGTACTTC.

The V call is TRBV28, the J call TRBJ1-2; D not resolved. The V gene's germline CDR1 is MDHEN and CDR2 SYDVKM. The CDR3 length is 14 residues. V dropped 6 bases and J dropped 4 bases, with 15 bases sitting between them. CDR3 sequence: CASREFRGAYGYTF. DNA of the CDR3: TGTGCCAGCAGGGAATTCAGAGGTGCCTATGGCTACACCTTC.

The V and J genes are TRBV7-2 and TRBJ1-5, with D possibly being TRBD1 (6 bases). Germline V lookup: CDR1 SGHTA, CDR2 FQGNSA. The CDR3 consists of 15 residues. Trimming cost V 1 base and J 2 bases, with 9 bases left between them. The CDR3: CASSLDRAGNQPQHF. The CDR3 DNA reads TGTGCCAGCAGCTTAGACAGGGCGGGCAATCAGCCCCAGCATTTT.

The chain has TRBV4-2 and TRBJ2-1; D may be TRBD2 (7 bases). This CDR3 comprises 14 residues. The germline V gene encodes CDR1 LGHNA and CDR2 YNFKEQ. Trimming took 0 bases from V and 8 from J, leaving 11 bases between them. The CDR3 DNA reads as TGTGCCAGCAGCCAAGATGGGGGGGCGGATGAGCAGTTCTTC. It encodes CASSQDGGADEQFF.

This chain connects TRBV5-8 to TRBJ1-2; 7 nucleotides align to TRBD1. J gave up 4 bases and V 0 bases, and 6 bases lay outside the gene matches. The CDR3 loop spans 15 amino acids. Germline CDR1 and CDR2: SGHTS and YDEGEE. The CDR3 coding sequence is TGTGCCAGCAGCTTGGACCTTCCAGGGGGCTATGGCTACACCTTC. Amino acids: CASSLDLPGGYGYTF. The full variable domain, with the rest looked up from reference TRBV5-8 and TRBJ1-2, is EAGVTQSPTHLIKTRGQQATLRCSPISGHTSVYWYQQALGLGLQFLLWYDEGEERNRGNFPPRFSGRQFPNYSSELNVNALELEDSALYLCASSLDLPGGYGYTFGSGTRLTVV.

The chain joins TRBV30 to TRBJ1-2; 7 nucleotides agree with TRBD1. There are 14 residues in the CDR3. Germline V lookup: CDR1 GTSNPN, CDR2 SVGIG (reference sequence). V dropped 0 bases and J dropped 7; count of bases not matched to a gene: 8. In DNA form, the CDR3 reads TGTGCCTGGAGTGTACTCCGGACAGGCGGTGGCTACACCTTC. This encodes CAWSVLRTGGGYTF.

The V call is TRBV6-5, the J call TRBJ2-2, with 8 positions matching TRBD1. With V trimmed by 7 bases and J by 4 bases, 8 bases remained unmatched. Germline-derived CDR1 and CDR2 are MNHEY and SVGAGI. This CDR3 spans 15 amino acids. CDR3 loop: CASTSDRGGTGELFF. The CDR3 region has the DNA TGTGCCAGCACGAGCGACAGGGGCGGCACCGGGGAGCTGTTTTTT.

The J gene is TRBJ2-7, the V gene TRBV10-3, with TRBD2 matching over 11 bases. V trimming: 3 bases; J trimming: 2 bases; junction bases outside the gene matches: 3. CDR3 length: 15 amino acids. From germline, CDR1 is ENHRY and CDR2 SYGVKD. CDR3 nucleotides: TGTGCCATCAGTGACGGTAGCGGGAGGGCCTACGAGCAGTACTTC. Translation: CAISDGSGRAYEQYF.

The chain employs TRBV9 and TRBJ2-3; the match to TRBD1 covers 10 bases. The V and J ends lost 3 bases and 0 bases, in that order; junction bases with no gene match: 13. This CDR3 region has 19 residues. Germline CDR1 and CDR2: SGDLS and YYNGEE. In DNA, the CDR3 is TGTGCCAGCAGCGCGAACCGGGACAGGGGCCATTCTAGCACAGATACGCAGTATTTT. Residues: CASSANRDRGHSSTDTQYF.

This chain connects TRBV4-1 to TRBJ2-5, with D maybe TRBD1 (6 bases). This CDR3 spans 14 amino acids. CDR1 and CDR2 (germline): MGHRA, YSYEKL. Trimming left V 1 base short and J 5 bases short, with 11 bases between. The CDR3 protein is CASSQGTVLETQYF. The CDR3 nucleotides read TGCGCCAGCAGCCAAGGGACAGTCTTGGAGACCCAGTACTTC.

The chain couples TRBV28 to TRBJ2-7; 8 bases are shared with TRBD1. From germline, CDR1 is MDHEN and CDR2 SYDVKM. The CDR3 length is 13 residues. Trimming removed 6 bases from V and 4 bases from J; junction bases left unmatched: 5. CDR3 sequence reads: CASRPTGEYEQYF. In DNA form, the CDR3 reads TGTGCCAGCAGGCCGACAGGGGAATACGAGCAGTACTTC.

The chain uses TRBV6-5 and TRBJ1-1; a weak D match, TRBD1 (5 bases). CDR3 size: 15 residues. Germline CDR1 and CDR2: MNHEY and SVGAGI. Trimming cost V 6 bases and J 3 bases, with 17 bases left between them. The CDR3 DNA is TGTGCCAGCAGAAAGGGGCGTCCCTACGACACTGAAGCTTTCTTT. Protein sequence: CASRKGRPYDTEAFF.

The chain joins TRBV5-1 to TRBJ2-1, with TRBD2 matching over 12 bases. This CDR3 region has 19 residues. The ends lost 0 bases at V and 0 bases at J; junction bases unmatched: 7. Germline V gene data show CDR1 as SGHRS and CDR2 as YFSETQ. The CDR3 DNA follows: TGCGCCAGCAGCTTGGGCCTAGCGGGAGGGCCGGGCTCCTACAATGAGCAGTTCTTC. It specifies CASSLGLAGGPGSYNEQFF.

The J gene is TRBJ1-1, the V gene TRBV5-3; 9 nucleotides align to TRBD1. TRBV5-3 is assigned to the ORF class and has an uncertain function. Germline trimming cut 4 bases from V and 3 bases from J; bases unmatched to any gene: 13. The CDR3 runs to 17 residues. The CDR3 region has the DNA TGTGCCAGAAGCCCCGATCGGGACAGGGCTTCGGACACTGAAGCTTTCTTT. Translated, it gives CARSPDRDRASDTEAFF.

The chain links TRBV7-2 to TRBJ2-1; 8 nucleotides align to TRBD2. CDR1 is SGHTA, CDR2 FQGNSA, per germline. CDR3 length equals 15 residues. With 1 base clipped from V and 9 bases from J, the junction kept 8 bases outside the gene matches. CDR3 DNA sequence: TGTGCCAGCAGCTTAGTCGCGGGAGGATTGGGTGAGCAGTTCTTC. Translating it yields CASSLVAGGLGEQFF.

The V and J genes are TRBV6-9 and TRBJ1-4; TRBD1 aligns across 10 bases. The length of the CDR3 is 20 residues. V shed 5 bases and J 4 bases; nucleotides not matched to a gene: 19. Germline V lookup: CDR1 MNHGY, CDR2 SVAAGI. This chain's CDR3 is CASSIPKHTRDRGNNEKLFF. The CDR3 DNA is TGTGCCAGCAGTATTCCTAAACACACCCGGGACAGGGGAAATAATGAAAAACTGTTTTTT.

The gene calls are TRBV10-3 and TRBJ1-1, with a possible D match to TRBD1 (6 bases). The CDR3 is 15 residues long. Germline V gene data show CDR1 as ENHRY and CDR2 as SYGVKD. V lost 3 bases to trimming and J lost 2 bases, with 13 bases between them. The CDR3 DNA reads as TGTGCCATCAGTGATGCAGGACAGCCTAACACTGAAGCTTTCTTT. Encoded protein: CAISDAGQPNTEAFF.

The chain carries TRBV5-1 and TRBJ1-4; D is perhaps TRBD1 (5 bases). V was cut by 3 bases and J by 2 bases, with 11 bases left in between. The CDR3 contains 15 residues. Germline V CDR1 and CDR2: SGHRS, YFSETQ. CDR3 DNA sequence: TGCGCCAGCAGCTGGGGGGGGAATACTAATGAAAAACTGTTTTTT. Protein product: CASSWGGNTNEKLFF.

The V gene is TRBV28, the J gene TRBJ1-5; the D is unclear. V lost 8 bases and J 0 bases, leaving 11 bases between the germline ends. The germline V gene has CDR1 MDHEN and CDR2 SYDVKM. The CDR3 contains 14 residues. CDR3 residues: CASSGSNSNQPQHF. As DNA, the CDR3 is TGTGCCAGCTCAGGATCCAATAGCAATCAGCCCCAGCATTTT.

CDR3 bases: TGTGCCAGCTCACCCCAGGCGAACACTGAAGCTTTCTTT. Translating gives CASSPQANTEAFF. The chain couples TRBV18 to TRBJ1-1; D remains ambiguous. The germline V gene has CDR1 KGHSH and CDR2 LQKENI. Trimming took 3 bases from V and 1 from J, leaving 6 bases between them. This CDR3 is built from 13 residues.